One T cell receptor (beta chain) is described in this entry. Its antigen is not known. Profiling relied on immunoSEQ multiplex PCR, and the TCRdb table lists in-frame clones only, not all of them. Found here are 150,000 or so clones, 85% of them singletons; the top ten hold approximately 2.4%. The V segment lost 8 bases and the J segment 0 bases; nucleotides outside the gene matches: 0. The CDR3 runs to 13 residues. This entry is derived from a study of cytomegalovirus exposure and HLA in healthy donors. General study findings and limits: The study labeled roughly 160 TCR beta chains cytomegalovirus-associated. A subsequent analysis found that TCR clusters from the first cohort also tended to co-occur in the 120 or so validation repertoires, with under 95% of cluster scores above 0. Three chains tied to CMV proved CMV antigen-specific in vitro. According to reports, the classifier identified cytomegalovirus status with high specificity and sensitivity.

This receptor was taken from a young man in good health and CMV-seropositive. The rearrangement links TRBV5-3 to TRBJ1-4; 8 bases match TRBD1. TRBV5-3 is reported as an ORF; its role is uncertain. Sequenced sample: PBMCs. The CDR3 coding sequence is TGTGCCAGGGGACAGGCAACTAATGAAAAACTGTTTTTT. Protein: CARGQATNEKLFF.